Shown below are 15 T cell receptor beta chains from a single sample sequenced in a study of T-cell reconstitution after alpha-beta-depleted transplantation in children. Construction of the TCRbeta library involved unique molecular identifiers. TCRdb passed the PCR reads through MiXCR, listing each CDR3 protein once. The sample includes about 580,000 distinct CDR3 sequences, roughly 23% of them seen just once. Sequenced material: PBMCs, mostly from graft donor cells, taken 360 days after TCRalphabeta/CD19-depleted stem cell transplant. The receptors stem from a boy younger than two who had a stem cell transplant for acute myeloid leukemia, so the T cells may come from the graft donor.

This clonotype was detected only a few times. The chain is built from TRBV20-1 and TRBJ1-5; TRBD1 matches at 11 bases. The germline CDR1 and CDR2 sequences are DFQATT and SNEGSKA (reference sequence). The V segment lost 6 bases and the J segment 2 bases; nucleotides outside the gene matches: 12. CDR3 size: 17 residues. Here the CDR3 reads CSAAFGQGARGNQPQHF. DNA for the CDR3: TGCAGTGCCGCTTTTGGACAGGGGGCGCGGGGCAATCAGCCCCAGCATTTT.

The chain uses TRBV6-1 and TRBJ2-1, with 14 nucleotides matching TRBD2. Germline V lookup: CDR1 MNHNS, CDR2 SASEGT. The ends lost 6 bases at V and 8 bases at J; junction bases unmatched: 3. CDR3 size: 14 residues. Here the CDR3 DNA reads TGTGCCAGCAGGACTAGCGGGGGGGCCCATGAGCAGTTCTTC. Amino acid sequence: CASRTSGGAHEQFF.

Many counts were recorded for this clonotype. The rearrangement joins TRBV29-1 to TRBJ2-1; D ambiguous. Looked up from germline, CDR1 is SQVTM and CDR2 is ANQGSEA. The CDR3 loop spans 9 amino acids. Trimming removed 3 bases from V and 10 bases from J, with 4 bases in between. In DNA form, the CDR3 reads TGCAGCGTTGAGCTAGAGCAGTTCTTC. As protein: CSVELEQFF.

This clonotype showed up many times. The chain carries TRBV6-2 or TRBV6-3 and TRBJ1-5; D unresolved. Germline CDR1 MNHEY, CDR2 SVGEGT. The CDR3 extends over 15 amino acids. V gave up 0 bases and J gave up 7 bases, with 13 bases separating them. DNA of the CDR3: TGTGCCAGCAGTTACTCAGTTTCTGTCCTACAGCCCCAGCATTTT. Translating gives CASSYSVSVLQPQHF.

The chain uses TRBV7-9 and TRBJ2-7; D gene ambiguous. V shed 5 bases and J shed 6 bases, with 8 bases lying between them. The CDR3 is made up of 11 amino acids. Germline V gene data show CDR1 as SEHNR and CDR2 as FQNEAQ (reference sequence). DNA of the CDR3: TGTGCCAGCAGCCCAGTAGTCGAGCAGTACTTC. This codes for CASSPVVEQYF.

This clonotype was recorded a few times. One base away lies a much larger clone, so this may be a sequencing read error. The genes are TRBV12-3 or TRBV12-4 and TRBJ2-2; D is possibly TRBD1 (5 bases). Trimming cost V 6 bases and J 3 bases, with 11 bases left between them. This CDR3 comprises 14 residues. The CDR3 protein is CASSPDTYTGELFF. DNA of the CDR3: TGTGCCAGCAGCCCGGACACCTACACCGGGGAGCTGTTTTTT.

In this sample, this clonotype turned up a few times. This chain uses TRBV7-9 with TRBJ1-5, with a weak D call TRBD1 (5 bases). This CDR3 is built from 16 residues. V was trimmed by 5 bases and J by 1 base, leaving 15 bases between them. In germline, CDR1 is SEHNR, CDR2 FQNEAQ (reference sequence). CDR3 bases: TGTGCCAGCAGCCCTAAGGGGTATCGAAGCAATCAGCCCCAGCATTTT. It translates to CASSPKGYRSNQPQHF.

In this sample, this clonotype turned up a few times. The V and J genes are TRBV9 and TRBJ1-1; tentatively, D is TRBD1 (6 bases). Trimming pared 4 bases from V and 0 bases from J, leaving 13 bases between. Germline values: CDR1 SGDLS, CDR2 YYNGEE. This CDR3 is built from 15 residues. CDR3 protein: CASSRGQRMNTEAFF. The CDR3 nucleotides are TGTGCCAGCAGCAGAGGACAGAGAATGAACACTGAAGCTTTCTTT.

This clonotype was recorded at least ten times. The V call is TRBV14, the J call TRBJ2-2; D ambiguous. V lost 4 bases to trimming and J lost 3 bases, with 9 bases between them. Germline CDR1 reads SGHDN; CDR2 reads FVKESK. The CDR3 runs to 14 residues. The CDR3 loop reads CASSLIGYTGELFF. DNA of the CDR3: TGTGCCAGCAGCCTTATAGGGTACACCGGGGAGCTGTTTTTT.

This clonotype has at least ten counts. The genes are TRBV27 and TRBJ2-3; the D gene is possibly TRBD2 (5 bases). Deletions cut 0 bases from V and 0 bases from J, with 7 bases between. This CDR3 contains 15 residues. The germline CDR1 and CDR2 sequences are MNHEY and SMNVEV (reference sequence). CDR3 nucleotides: TGTGCCAGCAGTTTATCGGGCGGGAGCACAGATACGCAGTATTTT. Translated: CASSLSGGSTDTQYF.

In its sample, this clonotype was seen a few times. Written as DNA, the CDR3 is TGTGCCAGCAGTTACCTGGGGTCAGGCGGAGGTTCACCCCTCCACTTT. Its protein product is CASSYLGSGGGSPLHF. J is TRBJ1-6 and V is TRBV6-5; no clear D. The CDR3 covers 16 residues. Germline V gives CDR1 MNHEY, CDR2 SVGAGI. V was pared by 2 bases and J by 9 bases, with 17 bases between.

The CDR3 is CASRAGRTNTGELFF. CDR3 sequence (DNA): TGTGCCAGCAGAGCCGGCCGCACGAACACCGGGGAGCTGTTTTTT. J is TRBJ2-2 and V is TRBV2, with D hard to call. Trimming took 6 bases from V and 0 from J, leaving 11 bases between them. Germline V gene sequence: CDR1 SNHLY, CDR2 FYNNEI. This CDR3 spans 15 amino acids.

The V and J genes are TRBV7-9 and TRBJ1-1; unclear D gene. Germline CDR1 SEHNR, CDR2 FQNEAQ (reference sequence). The CDR3 loop spans 10 amino acids. The V end lost 4 bases, the J end lost 11 bases, and 8 bases lay between the germline ends. This CDR3 reads CASSSTVAFF. CDR3 DNA: TGTGCCAGCAGCTCCACGGTTGCTTTCTTT.

There are a few counts of this clonotype. The chain has TRBV6-5 and TRBJ2-3; D might be TRBD2 (6 bases). CDR3 size: 15 residues. V lost 2 bases, J lost 3 bases, and 12 bases lay in between. The V gene's germline CDR1 is MNHEY and CDR2 SVGAGI. CDR3 sequence: CASSYVGGPTDTQYF. In nucleotides, the CDR3 is TGTGCCAGCAGTTACGTGGGGGGACCGACAGATACGCAGTATTTT.

Many counts were recorded for this clonotype. The chain carries TRBV12-3 or TRBV12-4 and TRBJ1-3; TRBD1 agrees at 7 bases. This CDR3 region has 16 residues. V was clipped by 4 bases and J by 0 bases; unmatched bases: 6. CDR3: CASSSSRDSSGNTIYF. DNA of the CDR3: TGTGCCAGCAGTTCCTCACGGGACAGCTCTGGAAACACCATATATTTT.